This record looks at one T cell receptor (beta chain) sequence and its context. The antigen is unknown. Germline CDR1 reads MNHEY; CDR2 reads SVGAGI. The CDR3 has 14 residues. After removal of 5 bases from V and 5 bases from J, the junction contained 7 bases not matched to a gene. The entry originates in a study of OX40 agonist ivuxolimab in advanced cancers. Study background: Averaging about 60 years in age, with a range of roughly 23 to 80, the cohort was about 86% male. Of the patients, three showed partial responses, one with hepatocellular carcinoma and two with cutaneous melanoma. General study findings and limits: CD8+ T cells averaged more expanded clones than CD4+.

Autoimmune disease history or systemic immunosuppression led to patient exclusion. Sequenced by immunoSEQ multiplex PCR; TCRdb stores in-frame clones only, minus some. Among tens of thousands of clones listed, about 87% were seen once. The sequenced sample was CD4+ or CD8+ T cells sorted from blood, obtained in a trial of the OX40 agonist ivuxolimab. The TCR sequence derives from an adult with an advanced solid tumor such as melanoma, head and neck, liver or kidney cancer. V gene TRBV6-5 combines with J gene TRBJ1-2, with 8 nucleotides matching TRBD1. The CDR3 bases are TGTGCCAGCAGTACCGCAGGGGGCATATATGGCTACACCTTC. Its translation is CASSTAGGIYGYTF.